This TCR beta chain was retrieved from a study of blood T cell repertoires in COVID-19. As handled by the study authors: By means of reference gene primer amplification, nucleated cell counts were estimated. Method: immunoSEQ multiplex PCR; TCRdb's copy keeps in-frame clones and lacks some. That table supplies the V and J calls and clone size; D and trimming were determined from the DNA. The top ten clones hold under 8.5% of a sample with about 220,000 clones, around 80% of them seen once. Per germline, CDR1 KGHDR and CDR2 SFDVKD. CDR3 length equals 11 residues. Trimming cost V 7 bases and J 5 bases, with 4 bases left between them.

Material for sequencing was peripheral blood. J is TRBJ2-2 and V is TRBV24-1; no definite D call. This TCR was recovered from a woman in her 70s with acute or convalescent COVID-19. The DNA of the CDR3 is TGTGCCACCAGGGCAACCGGGGAGCTGTTTTTT. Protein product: CATRATGELFF.